The 31 T cell receptor beta chains below were found in one sample sequenced in a study of blood T cells in healthy people across ages. The authors ran a second PCR of about 6 to 11 cycles using a sample-barcoded 5' primer and a J-beta primer mix. TCRdb re-called the 5' RACE reads with MiXCR, one entry per CDR3 protein. The data hold hundreds of thousands of distinct CDR3 sequences, with roughly 25% observed a single time. These sequences were also reported in another study, on T cells of mothers and their children.

The sample taken for sequencing was blood. These receptors were obtained from a boy aged 5 to 17 in good health.

This clonotype has only a few counts. This chain links TRBV20-1 with TRBJ2-7; possible D gene TRBD2, 5 bases. Trimming shortened V by 2 bases and J by 0 bases, and 14 bases separated the two germline ends. Germline CDR1 and CDR2: DFQATT and SNEGSKA (reference sequence). The CDR3 contains 15 residues. The CDR3 spells CSARIERISSYEQYF. The CDR3 region has the DNA TGCAGTGCTAGAATCGAGCGGATAAGCTCCTACGAGCAGTACTTC.

In this sample, this clonotype turned up a few times. The chain employs TRBV7-9 and TRBJ2-5; 9 bases agree with TRBD2. The V segment lost 5 bases and the J segment 6 bases; nucleotides outside the gene matches: 13. CDR1 is SEHNR and CDR2 is FQNEAQ in the germline V gene (reference sequence). CDR3 length: 16 amino acids. The CDR3 loop is CASSKVGGGAVKTQYF. CDR3 DNA sequence: TGTGCCAGCAGCAAGGTGGGCGGGGGGGCTGTGAAGACCCAGTACTTC.

This clonotype came up a few times. The rearrangement joins TRBV7-9 to TRBJ2-3, with D hard to call. Germline V lookup: CDR1 SEHNR, CDR2 FQNEAQ (reference sequence). The CDR3 spans 13 residues. With 3 bases removed from V and 5 bases from J, the gap between germline ends came to 9 bases. The DNA for the CDR3 is TGTGCCAGCAGCTTGATCGTAGGAGATACGCAGTATTTT. This translates into CASSLIVGDTQYF.

In this sample, this clonotype turned up a few times. The rearrangement uses TRBV7-9 and TRBJ2-5; 10 bases are a match to TRBD1. The end of the DNA fits TRBJ2-7 better, so the J call may be wrong. The CDR3 spans 15 residues. From germline, CDR1 is SEHNR and CDR2 FQNEAQ (reference sequence). The chain's CDR3 is CASSSIGTGAYEQYF. The CDR3 DNA reads TGTGCCAGCAGCTCCATCGGGACAGGGGCATACGAGCAGTACTTC.

V gene TRBV15 combines with J gene TRBJ2-7; TRBD1 might be the D (6 bases). Germline assignment: CDR1 LNHNV and CDR2 YYDKDF (reference sequence). V lost 1 base to trimming and J lost 4 bases, with 11 bases between them. The CDR3 runs to 14 residues. The CDR3 nucleotides read TGTGCCACCAGCAGAGTGCCAGGGGTATACGAGCAGTACTTC. Translating gives CATSRVPGVYEQYF.

This clonotype was detected a few times. The rearrangement links TRBV7-2 to TRBJ1-4; 7 positions agree with TRBD1. The CDR3 has 17 residues. The J segment lost 4 bases and the V segment lost 5 bases, leaving 13 bases of the junction unmatched. CDR1 SGHTA and CDR2 FQGNSA come from the germline V gene. The CDR3 loop is CASSRRGRGDSNEKLFF. In nucleotides, the CDR3 is TGTGCCAGCAGCCGGCGGGGCCGGGGGGACAGTAATGAAAAACTGTTTTTT.

This clonotype was detected a few times. The chain couples TRBV7-9 to TRBJ2-5; D remains unclear. Trimming shortened V by 8 bases and J by 5 bases, and 12 bases separated the two germline ends. Germline V gene sequence: CDR1 SEHNR, CDR2 FQNEAQ (reference sequence). The CDR3 covers 12 residues. The CDR3 spells CASVGLEETQYF. In nucleotides, the CDR3 is TGTGCCAGCGTGGGCCTGGAGGAGACCCAGTACTTC.

Only a few counts were recorded for this clonotype. V is TRBV11-2 and J is TRBJ1-5; D gene unclear. V lost 2 bases, J lost 4 bases, and 6 bases lay in between. The CDR3 contains 13 residues. Germline CDR1 and CDR2: SGHAT and FQNNGV. CDR3 DNA sequence: TGTGCCAGCAGCTTAACCAGAAATCAGCCCCAGCATTTT. Translated, it gives CASSLTRNQPQHF.

This clonotype was observed a handful of times. The chain carries TRBV29-1 and TRBJ2-5; 10 bases are shared with TRBD2. V shed 8 bases and J 5 bases; nucleotides not matched to a gene: 11. The CDR3 loop spans 14 amino acids. Germline CDR1 SQVTM, CDR2 ANQGSEA. CDR3 in DNA: TGCAGCCACTTGCTAGCGGGAGAGGGTGAGACCCAGTACTTC. The encoded protein is CSHLLAGEGETQYF.

This clonotype was seen more than once but under ten times. This chain connects TRBV6-1 to TRBJ1-4, with a weak D call TRBD1 (6 bases). The CDR3 runs to 15 residues. V shed 6 bases and J shed 10 bases, with 21 bases lying between them. Per the germline V gene, CDR1 is MNHNS and CDR2 is SASEGT. CDR3 nucleotides: TGTGCCAGCAGCCCGAGGGGGAGCGCAGTAGGAAAACTGTTTTTT. It codes for CASSPRGSAVGKLFF.

Here the CDR3 DNA reads TGCGCCAGCAGCCAAGATCGGGCAGGGCTCTATGGCTACACCTTC. Its translation is CASSQDRAGLYGYTF. The chain has TRBV4-3 and TRBJ1-2; D may be TRBD1 (5 bases). The CDR3 is 15 residues long. Deletions cut 0 bases from V and 4 bases from J, with 12 bases between. Germline V gene lookup returns CDR1 LGHNA and CDR2 YSLEER.

This clonotype has only a few counts. The chain joins TRBV29-1 to TRBJ1-4; TRBD1 matches 7 bases. With V trimmed by 4 bases and J by 6 bases, 5 bases remained unmatched. Germline assignment: CDR1 SQVTM and CDR2 ANQGSEA. This CDR3 has 13 amino acids. CDR3 nucleotides: TGCAGCGTTGCGGCAGGGGGGGATGAAAAACTGTTTTTT. It yields the protein CSVAAGGDEKLFF.

V and J are TRBV7-9 and TRBJ1-3; D unresolved. V lost 1 base, J lost 8 bases, and 9 bases lay in between. The CDR3 consists of 13 residues. The germline gives CDR1 SEHNR, CDR2 FQNEAQ (reference sequence). The CDR3 nucleotides are TGTGCCAGCAGCTTAGAAGGTTTGGACACCATATATTTT. Encoded protein: CASSLEGLDTIYF.

The rearrangement uses TRBV3-1 and TRBJ2-1; 12 bases agree with TRBD2. This CDR3 comprises 14 residues. Germline CDR1 and CDR2: LGHDT and YNNKEL (reference sequence). V was pared by 4 bases and J by 8 bases, with 3 bases of the junction left unmatched. The CDR3 coding sequence is TGTGCCAGCAGCCCGACTAGCGGGGGAGATGAGCAGTTCTTC. Its translation is CASSPTSGGDEQFF.

The chain combines TRBV7-8 with TRBJ2-7; D perhaps matches TRBD2 (5 bases). Germline lookup yields CDR1 SGHVS and CDR2 FQNEAQ. This CDR3 comprises 15 residues. V lost 7 bases, J lost 4 bases, and 20 bases lay in between. In DNA, the CDR3 is TGTGCCAGCAACCCAGGATCAGACTACCCTTACGAGCAGTACTTC. Its translation is CASNPGSDYPYEQYF.

J is TRBJ1-1 and V is TRBV4-1; the match to TRBD1 covers 10 bases. This CDR3 comprises 16 residues. V lost 0 bases, J lost 1 base, and 2 bases stayed unmatched. Germline V gene sequence: CDR1 MGHRA, CDR2 YSYEKL. This CDR3 is CASSQDGTGENTEAFF. In DNA, the CDR3 is TGCGCCAGCAGCCAAGACGGGACAGGGGAGAACACTGAAGCTTTCTTT.

This clonotype was picked up a small number of times. V is TRBV7-2 and J is TRBJ2-4; 10 bases match TRBD2. Germline V gene lookup returns CDR1 SGHTA and CDR2 FQGNSA. The ends lost 6 bases at V and 0 bases at J; junction bases unmatched: 8. The CDR3 runs 17 residues. The CDR3, as DNA: TGTGCCAGCAGGAACGGACTAGCGGATCTAGCCAAAAACATTCAGTACTTC. This sequence encodes CASRNGLADLAKNIQYF. The whole variable domain, filled in from reference TRBV7-2 and TRBJ2-4, reads GAGVSQSPSNKVTEKGKDVELRCDPISGHTALYWYRQSLGQGLEFLIYFQGNSAPDKSGLPSDRFSAERTGGSVSTLTIQRTQQEDSAVYLCASRNGLADLAKNIQYFGAGTRLSVL.

The table lists this clonotype with a few counts. The chain is built from TRBV20-1 and TRBJ2-5; weak D call: TRBD2 (6 bases). The DNA end is more similar to TRBJ2-7, so the J call may be wrong. This CDR3 is built from 17 residues. From germline, CDR1 is DFQATT and CDR2 SNEGSKA (reference sequence). The CDR3 protein is CSARDQGRGRTSYEQYF. CDR3 coding DNA: TGCAGTGCTAGAGATCAAGGTCGGGGGAGGACCTCCTACGAGCAGTACTTC.

This clonotype came up a few times. The genes are TRBV4-3 and TRBJ1-1; D ambiguous. Trimming cost V 2 bases and J 7 bases, with 11 bases left between them. The CDR3 is 13 residues long. CDR1 and CDR2 from the germline V gene are LGHNA and YSLEER. CDR3 protein: CASSQSTELEAFF. The CDR3 coding sequence is TGCGCCAGCAGCCAAAGTACAGAGCTTGAAGCTTTCTTT.

V usage is TRBV29-1 and J usage is TRBJ2-6; 8 bases are shared with TRBD1. After removal of 0 bases from V and 0 bases from J, the junction contained 7 bases not matched to a gene. CDR1 is SQVTM, CDR2 ANQGSEA, per germline. This CDR3 is built from 18 residues. The CDR3 DNA sequence: TGCAGCGTTGAAGATCAAGCAGGGGGCGGCTCTGGGGCCAACGTCCTGACTTTC. Its translation is CSVEDQAGGGSGANVLTF.

In this sample, this clonotype turned up once. The gene calls are TRBV28 and TRBJ1-1; D perhaps matches TRBD1 (5 bases). The CDR3 has 14 residues. Germline loops: CDR1 MDHEN, CDR2 SYDVKM. Trimming took off 6 bases at V and 2 bases at J, with 13 bases between the two ends. The CDR3 sequence: CASSRPGGNTEAFF. The CDR3 DNA is TGTGCCAGCAGCCGCCCCGGGGGAAACACTGAAGCTTTCTTT.

The chain links TRBV7-9 to TRBJ1-1; tentatively, D is TRBD1 (5 bases). The germline gives CDR1 SEHNR, CDR2 FQNEAQ (reference sequence). Trimming removed 1 base from V and 0 bases from J, with 9 bases in between. CDR3 size: 15 residues. The CDR3 coding sequence is TGTGCCAGCAGCTTAGGACAGAAACTGAACACTGAAGCTTTCTTT. Residues: CASSLGQKLNTEAFF.

This clonotype has a handful of counts. This chain connects TRBV29-1 to TRBJ2-3; D is unresolved. V lost 5 bases and J 9 bases, leaving 15 bases between the germline ends. Germline V gene sequence: CDR1 SQVTM, CDR2 ANQGSEA. This CDR3 comprises 12 residues. CDR3 amino acids: CSVTRAQGTQYF. Written as DNA, the CDR3 is TGCAGCGTTACCCGGGCGCAAGGGACGCAGTATTTT.

In this sample, this clonotype turned up a few times. The rearrangement joins TRBV5-1 to TRBJ2-5, with a weak D call TRBD1 (6 bases). Trimming shortened V by 4 bases and J by 3 bases, and 19 bases separated the two germline ends. Germline CDR1 SGHRS, CDR2 YFSETQ. This CDR3 is 16 amino acids long. The CDR3 DNA sequence: TGCGCCAGCAGCCCTCCTCTAAGAACAGGGAAAGAGACCCAGTACTTC. Translated, it gives CASSPPLRTGKETQYF. The entire variable domain, with the rest obtained from reference TRBV5-1 and TRBJ2-5, is as follows: KAGVTQTPRYLIKTRGQQVTLSCSPISGHRSVSWYQQTPGQGLQFLFEYFSETQRNKGNFPGRFSGRQFSNSRSEMNVSTLELGDSALYLCASSPPLRTGKETQYFGPGTRLLVL.

The gene calls are TRBV28 and TRBJ1-6, with 7 bases aligning to TRBD1. CDR1 is MDHEN and CDR2 is SYDVKM in the germline V gene. The CDR3 has 14 residues. V lost 6 bases to trimming and J lost 9 bases; unmatched junction nucleotides: 8. CDR3 coding DNA: TGTGCCAGCAGAATGGACAGGCCTAGTTCACCCCTCCACTTT. It encodes CASRMDRPSSPLHF.

CDR3: CSAGSGSSYNEQFF. In nucleotides, the CDR3 is TGCAGTGCTGGTAGCGGGAGCTCCTACAATGAGCAGTTCTTC. The J gene is TRBJ2-1, the V gene TRBV20-1, with 9 bases identical to TRBD2. Germline lookup yields CDR1 DFQATT and CDR2 SNEGSKA (reference sequence). The V and J ends lost 5 bases and 0 bases, in that order; junction bases with no gene match: 2. This CDR3 has 14 amino acids.

This chain uses TRBV28 with TRBJ2-3, with 11 bases aligning to TRBD2. The J segment lost 4 bases and the V segment lost 1 base, leaving 7 bases of the junction unmatched. The CDR3 has 17 amino acids. The germline CDR1 and CDR2 sequences are MDHEN and SYDVKM. The CDR3 is CASSLFIAGGPADTQYF. The CDR3 DNA reads as TGTGCCAGCAGTTTATTCATAGCGGGAGGGCCAGCAGATACGCAGTATTTT.

This chain joins TRBV20-1 and TRBJ2-5, with a weak D call TRBD1 (6 bases). The J call may be mistaken, given a closer DNA end match to TRBJ2-7. CDR1 and CDR2 from the germline V gene are DFQATT and SNEGSKA (reference sequence). This CDR3 is 13 amino acids long. For the CDR3, the DNA is TGCAGTGCTGGACGGGACACAGCTTACGAGCAGTACTTC. Encoded protein: CSAGRDTAYEQYF.

The V and J genes are TRBV12-3 or TRBV12-4 and TRBJ1-4; TRBD1 aligns across 9 bases. This CDR3 is built from 13 residues. J was trimmed by 7 bases and V by 5 bases; bases with no gene match: 2. The CDR3 loop reads CASSGTGLEKLFF. The CDR3 DNA reads as TGTGCCAGCAGTGGGACAGGGCTTGAAAAACTGTTTTTT.

The chain recombines TRBV12-3 or TRBV12-4 with TRBJ1-1; 7 nucleotides agree with TRBD1. V dropped 8 bases and J dropped 0; count of bases not matched to a gene: 6. The CDR3 loop spans 14 amino acids. CDR3 sequence (DNA): TGTGCCAGCGGGACAGTTGACATGAACACTGAAGCTTTCTTT. Its translation: CASGTVDMNTEAFF.

This clonotype was observed a handful of times. CDR3 amino acids: CASSVYGTFHYGYTF. The CDR3 nucleotides are TGTGCCAGCAGTGTGTACGGGACATTTCACTATGGCTACACCTTC. This chain uses TRBV12-3 or TRBV12-4 with TRBJ1-2, with a possible D match to TRBD1 (6 bases). V lost 5 bases and J lost 3, with 16 bases in between. This CDR3 comprises 15 residues.